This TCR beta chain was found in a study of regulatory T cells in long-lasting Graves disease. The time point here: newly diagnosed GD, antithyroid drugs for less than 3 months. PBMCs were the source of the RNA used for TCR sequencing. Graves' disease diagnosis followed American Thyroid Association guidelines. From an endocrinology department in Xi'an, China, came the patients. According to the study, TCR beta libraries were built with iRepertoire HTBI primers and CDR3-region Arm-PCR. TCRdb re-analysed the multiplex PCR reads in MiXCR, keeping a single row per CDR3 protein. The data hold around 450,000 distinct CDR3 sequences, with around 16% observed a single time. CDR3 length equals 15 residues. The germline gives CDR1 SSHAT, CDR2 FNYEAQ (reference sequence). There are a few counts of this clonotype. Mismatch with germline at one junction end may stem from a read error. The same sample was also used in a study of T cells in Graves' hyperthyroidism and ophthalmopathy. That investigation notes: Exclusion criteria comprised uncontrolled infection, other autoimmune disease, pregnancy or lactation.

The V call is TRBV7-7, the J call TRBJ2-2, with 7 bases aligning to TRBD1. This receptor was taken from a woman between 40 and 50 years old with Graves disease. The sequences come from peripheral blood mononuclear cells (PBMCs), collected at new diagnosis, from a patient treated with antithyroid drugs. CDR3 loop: CASSSRGPGTGELFF. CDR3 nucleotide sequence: TGTGCTAGCAGCTCAAGGGGGCCCGGCACCGGGGAGCTGTTTTTT.